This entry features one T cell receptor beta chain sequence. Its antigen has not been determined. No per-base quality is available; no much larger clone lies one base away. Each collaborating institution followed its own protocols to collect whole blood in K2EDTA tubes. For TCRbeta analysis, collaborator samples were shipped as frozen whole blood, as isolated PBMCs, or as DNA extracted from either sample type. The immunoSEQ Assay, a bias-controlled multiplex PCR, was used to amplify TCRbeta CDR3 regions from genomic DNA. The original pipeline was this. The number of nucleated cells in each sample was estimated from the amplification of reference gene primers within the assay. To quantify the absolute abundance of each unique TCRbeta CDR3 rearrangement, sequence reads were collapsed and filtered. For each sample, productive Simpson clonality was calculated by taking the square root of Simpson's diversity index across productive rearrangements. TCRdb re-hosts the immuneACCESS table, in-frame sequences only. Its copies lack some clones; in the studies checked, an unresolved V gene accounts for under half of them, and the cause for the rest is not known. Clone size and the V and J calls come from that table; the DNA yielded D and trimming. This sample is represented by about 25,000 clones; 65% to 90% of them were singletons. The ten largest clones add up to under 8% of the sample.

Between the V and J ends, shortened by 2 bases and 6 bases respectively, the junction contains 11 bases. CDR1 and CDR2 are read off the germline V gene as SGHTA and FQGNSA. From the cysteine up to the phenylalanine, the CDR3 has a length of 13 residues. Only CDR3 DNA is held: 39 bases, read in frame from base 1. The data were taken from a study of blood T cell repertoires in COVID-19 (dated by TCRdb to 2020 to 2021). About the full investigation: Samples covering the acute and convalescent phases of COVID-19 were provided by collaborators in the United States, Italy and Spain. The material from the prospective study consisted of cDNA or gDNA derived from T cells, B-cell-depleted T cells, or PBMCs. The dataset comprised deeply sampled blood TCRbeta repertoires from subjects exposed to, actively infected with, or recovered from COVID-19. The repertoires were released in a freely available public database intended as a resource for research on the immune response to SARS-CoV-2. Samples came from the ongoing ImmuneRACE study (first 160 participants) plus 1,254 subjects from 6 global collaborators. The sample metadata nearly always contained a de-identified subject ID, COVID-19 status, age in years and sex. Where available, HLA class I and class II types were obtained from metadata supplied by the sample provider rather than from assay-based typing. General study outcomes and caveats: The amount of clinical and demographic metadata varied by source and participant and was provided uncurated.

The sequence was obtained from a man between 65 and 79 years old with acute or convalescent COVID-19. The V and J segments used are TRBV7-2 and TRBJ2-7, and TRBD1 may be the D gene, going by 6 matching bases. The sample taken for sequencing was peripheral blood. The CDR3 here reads CASSLKGGTEQYF. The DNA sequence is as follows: TGTGCCAGCAGCTTAAAAGGGGGAACCGAGCAGTACTTC.